This T cell receptor beta chain originates from a study of blood T cell repertoires in COVID-19. Profiling relied on immunoSEQ multiplex PCR, and the TCRdb table lists in-frame clones only, not all of them. The sample yields 110,000 or so clones, 81% seen once. This CDR3 region has 14 residues. V lost 4 bases to trimming and J lost 2 bases; unmatched junction nucleotides: 4. The V gene's germline CDR1 is SGHRS and CDR2 YFSETQ. This sequence joins TRBV5-1 and TRBJ2-3; 7 positions agree with TRBD1. The specimen sequenced was peripheral blood. The source of this sequence is a man older than 75 with acute or convalescent COVID-19. This CDR3 is CASSDGTVTDTQYF. CDR3 nucleotide sequence: TGCGCCAGCAGCGACGGGACAGTCACAGATACGCAGTATTTT. Supplemented by reference TRBV5-1 and TRBJ2-3, the full variable domain reads KAGVTQTPRYLIKTRGQQVTLSCSPISGHRSVSWYQQTPGQGLQFLFEYFSETQRNKGNFPGRFSGRQFSNSRSEMNVSTLELGDSALYLCASSDGTVTDTQYFGPGTRLTVL.